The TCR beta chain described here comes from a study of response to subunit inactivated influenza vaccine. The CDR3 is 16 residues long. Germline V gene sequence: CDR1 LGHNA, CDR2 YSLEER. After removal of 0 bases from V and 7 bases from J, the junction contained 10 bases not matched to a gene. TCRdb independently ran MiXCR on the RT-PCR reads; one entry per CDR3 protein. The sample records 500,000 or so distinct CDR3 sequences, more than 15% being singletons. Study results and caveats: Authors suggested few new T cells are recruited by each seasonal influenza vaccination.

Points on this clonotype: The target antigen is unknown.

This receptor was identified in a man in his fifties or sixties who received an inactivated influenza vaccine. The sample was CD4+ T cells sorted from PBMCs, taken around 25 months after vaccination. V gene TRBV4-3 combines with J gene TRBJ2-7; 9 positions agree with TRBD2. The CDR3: CASSQDLTLAGREQYF. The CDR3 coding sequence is TGCGCCAGCAGCCAAGATCTAACGCTAGCGGGAAGGGAGCAGTACTTC.